This TCR beta chain was identified during a study of T cell responses to AZD1222 COVID-19 vaccine. In the case of this clone: Its antigen is undetermined.

Study-wide results and limits: Receipt of two AZD1222 doses was followed by a rise in Spike-specific TCR breadth and depth. Unmutated variant regions reportedly attract nearly half of all spike-specific TCRs. Possibly, clonal diversity was underestimated; donors were largely white British and included more females. Only a handful of individuals given AZD1222 were seropositive at baseline.

The table came from immunoSEQ multiplex PCR; TCRdb's copy has only in-frame clones and leaves some out. The sample comprises roughly 150,000 clones, 89% of which are singletons, and about 4.5% rests with the top ten. The sequences come from peripheral blood, collected on day 0 of AZD1222 vaccination. The receptor was isolated from an adult in good health.

The CDR3 coding sequence is TGTGCCAGCAGCTTAGCAAATGGTCCAGGGGGCGTCTATGGCTACACCTTC. Encoded protein: CASSLANGPGGVYGYTF. V usage is TRBV7-8 and J usage is TRBJ1-2, with 8 nucleotides matching TRBD1. Germline V gene data show CDR1 as SGHVS and CDR2 as FQNEAQ. Unmatched junction bases numbered 10, after V lost 0 bases and J lost 4 bases. The CDR3 totals 17 residues.